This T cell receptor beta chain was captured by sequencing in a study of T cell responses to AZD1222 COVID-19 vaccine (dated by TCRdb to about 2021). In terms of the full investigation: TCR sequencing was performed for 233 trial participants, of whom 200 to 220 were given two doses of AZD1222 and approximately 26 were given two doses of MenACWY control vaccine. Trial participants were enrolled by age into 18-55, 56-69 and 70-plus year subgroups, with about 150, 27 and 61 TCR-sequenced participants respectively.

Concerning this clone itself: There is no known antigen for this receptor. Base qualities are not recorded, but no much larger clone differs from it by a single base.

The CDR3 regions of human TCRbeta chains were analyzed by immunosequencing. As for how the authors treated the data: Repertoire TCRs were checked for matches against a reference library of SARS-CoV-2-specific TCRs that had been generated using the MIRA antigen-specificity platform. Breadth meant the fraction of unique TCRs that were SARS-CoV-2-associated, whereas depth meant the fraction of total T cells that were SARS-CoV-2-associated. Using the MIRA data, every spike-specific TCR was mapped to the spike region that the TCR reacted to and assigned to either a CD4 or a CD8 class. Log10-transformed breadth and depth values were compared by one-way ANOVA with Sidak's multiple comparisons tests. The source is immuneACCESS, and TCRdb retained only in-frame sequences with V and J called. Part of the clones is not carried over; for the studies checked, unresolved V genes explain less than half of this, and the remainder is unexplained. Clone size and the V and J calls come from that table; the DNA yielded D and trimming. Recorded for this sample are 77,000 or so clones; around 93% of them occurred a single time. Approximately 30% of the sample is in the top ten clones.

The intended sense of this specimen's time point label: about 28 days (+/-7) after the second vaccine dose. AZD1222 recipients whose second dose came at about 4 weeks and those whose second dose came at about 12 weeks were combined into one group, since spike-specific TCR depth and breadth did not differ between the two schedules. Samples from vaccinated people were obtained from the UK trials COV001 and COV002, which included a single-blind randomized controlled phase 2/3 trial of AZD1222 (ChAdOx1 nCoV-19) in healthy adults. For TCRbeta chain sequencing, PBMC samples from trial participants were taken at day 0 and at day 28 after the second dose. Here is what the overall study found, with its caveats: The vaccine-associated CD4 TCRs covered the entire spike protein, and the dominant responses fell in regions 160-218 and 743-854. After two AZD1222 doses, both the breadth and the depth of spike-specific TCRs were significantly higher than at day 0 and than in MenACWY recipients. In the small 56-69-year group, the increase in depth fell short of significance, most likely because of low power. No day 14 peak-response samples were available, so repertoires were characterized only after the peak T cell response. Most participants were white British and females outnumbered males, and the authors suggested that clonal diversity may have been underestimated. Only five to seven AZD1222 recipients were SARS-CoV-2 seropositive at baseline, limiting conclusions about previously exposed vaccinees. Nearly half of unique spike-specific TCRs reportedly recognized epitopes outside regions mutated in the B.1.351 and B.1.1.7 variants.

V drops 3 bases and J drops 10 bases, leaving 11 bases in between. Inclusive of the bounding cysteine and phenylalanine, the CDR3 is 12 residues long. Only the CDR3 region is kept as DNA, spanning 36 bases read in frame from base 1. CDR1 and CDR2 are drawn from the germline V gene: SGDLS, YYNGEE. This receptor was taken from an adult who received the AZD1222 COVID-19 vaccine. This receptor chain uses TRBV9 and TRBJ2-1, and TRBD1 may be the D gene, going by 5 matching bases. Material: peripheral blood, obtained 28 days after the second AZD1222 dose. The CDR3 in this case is CASSGQGLEQFF. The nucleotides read TGTGCCAGCAGCGGGCAGGGATTGGAGCAGTTCTTC.